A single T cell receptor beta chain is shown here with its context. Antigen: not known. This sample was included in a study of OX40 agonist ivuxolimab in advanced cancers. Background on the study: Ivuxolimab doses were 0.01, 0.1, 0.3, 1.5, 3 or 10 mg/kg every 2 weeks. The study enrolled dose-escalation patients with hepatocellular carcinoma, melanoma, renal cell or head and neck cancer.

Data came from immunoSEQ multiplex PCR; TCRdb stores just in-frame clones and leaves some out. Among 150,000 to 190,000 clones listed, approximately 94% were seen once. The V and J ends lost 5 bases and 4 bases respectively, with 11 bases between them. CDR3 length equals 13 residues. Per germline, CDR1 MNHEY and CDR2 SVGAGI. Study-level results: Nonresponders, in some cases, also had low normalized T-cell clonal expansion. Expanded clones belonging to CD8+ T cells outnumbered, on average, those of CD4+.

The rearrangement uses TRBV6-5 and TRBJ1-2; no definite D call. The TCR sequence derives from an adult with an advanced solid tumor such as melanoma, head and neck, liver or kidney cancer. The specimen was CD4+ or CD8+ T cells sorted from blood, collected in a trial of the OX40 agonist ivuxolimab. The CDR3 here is CASSAESIYGYTF. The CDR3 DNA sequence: TGTGCCAGCAGTGCCGAATCAATCTATGGCTACACCTTC.